The 15 T cell receptor beta chains listed next were all sequenced from one sample in a study of cytotoxic CD8 clonotypes in ibrutinib-treated CLL. Profiling relied on immunoSEQ multiplex PCR, and the TCRdb table lists in-frame clones only, not all of them. The sample has 15,000 to 20,000 clones; 55% to 80% are singletons. Sequences were derived from PBMCs, sampled after 12 months of ibrutinib treatment. These receptors were taken from a human donor with chronic lymphocytic leukemia.

This clone ranks as medium-sized. Distinct nucleotide sequences in the sample also encode this CDR3. The chain couples TRBV30 to TRBJ1-5, with D hard to call. The ends were cut back, 0 bases at V and 3 bases at J, with 6 bases in the middle. Germline V gene data show CDR1 as GTSNPN and CDR2 as SVGIG (reference sequence). The CDR3 totals 13 residues. Written as DNA, the CDR3 is TGTGCCTGGAGTGTAGGACCCAATCAGCCCCAGCATTTT. Protein product: CAWSVGPNQPQHF.

This chain connects TRBV7-9 to TRBJ2-3; 8 nucleotides align to TRBD2. With V trimmed by 0 bases and J by 3 bases, 5 bases remained unmatched. Germline V gene data show CDR1 as SEHNR and CDR2 as FQNEAQ (reference sequence). This CDR3 is built from 16 residues. The CDR3 DNA follows: TGTGCCAGCAGCTTAGCGGGGCGGGAGGTGACAGATACGCAGTATTTT. Translation: CASSLAGREVTDTQYF.

The chain carries TRBV7-6 and TRBJ1-2; D perhaps matches TRBD1 (6 bases). The CDR3 has 13 amino acids. V was clipped by 4 bases and J by 8 bases, with 14 bases between them. Germline lookup yields CDR1 SGHVS and CDR2 FNYEAQ. CDR3 in amino acids: CASSSVGGGGYTF. Here the CDR3 DNA reads TGTGCCAGCAGCTCCGTCGGGGGCGGGGGCTACACCTTC.

This chain's CDR3 is CASSPRDPPFNTEAFF. In DNA, the CDR3 is TGTGCCAGCAGCCCCCGGGATCCACCATTTAACACTGAAGCTTTCTTT. The chain joins TRBV7-8 to TRBJ1-1; D gene unclear. The V end lost 5 bases, the J end lost 2 bases, and 18 bases lay between the germline ends. The CDR3 loop spans 16 amino acids. Germline lookup yields CDR1 SGHVS and CDR2 FQNEAQ.

This clone was recorded once. The J gene is TRBJ2-1, the V gene TRBV2; 10 nucleotides agree with TRBD1. Germline-derived CDR1 and CDR2 are SNHLY and FYNNEI. V lost 4 bases, J lost 9 bases, and 0 bases stayed unmatched. The length of the CDR3 is 12 residues. The CDR3 DNA reads TGTGCCAGCAGTGGGACAGGGGGTGAGCAGTTCTTC. As protein: CASSGTGGEQFF.

The genes are TRBV7-3 and TRBJ2-3, with TRBD2 matching over 9 bases. Per the germline V gene, CDR1 is SGHTA and CDR2 is FQGTGA. The CDR3 totals 18 residues. Losses at the gene ends were 2 bases for V and 1 base for J; bases not matched to a gene: 10. CDR3 DNA: TGTGCCAGCAGCTTATCCTTAGCGGGAGCGTTTGGCACAGATACGCAGTATTTT. It yields the protein CASSLSLAGAFGTDTQYF.

V gene TRBV9 combines with J gene TRBJ2-1, with D perhaps TRBD2 (5 bases). The V and J ends lost 0 bases and 10 bases respectively, with 17 bases between them. The length of the CDR3 is 15 residues. Looked up from germline, CDR1 is SGDLS and CDR2 is YYNGEE. CDR3 sequence reads: CASSVGEGARGEQFF. The CDR3 DNA reads TGTGCCAGCAGCGTAGGTGAGGGAGCGAGAGGCGAGCAGTTCTTC.

This clone came up a few times. The chain employs TRBV16 and TRBJ2-7, with TRBD2 identical over 9 bases. Trimming took 4 bases from V and 4 from J; bases not matched to a gene: 5. The CDR3 length is 14 residues. Looked up from germline, CDR1 is KGHSY and CDR2 is FQNENV. CDR3 in amino acids: CASSRFSGRYEQYF. The CDR3 DNA follows: TGTGCCAGCAGCCGTTTTAGCGGGAGATACGAGCAGTACTTC.

This chain connects TRBV6-1 to TRBJ1-2; 9 bases fit TRBD1. The CDR3 is made up of 15 amino acids. Losses at the gene ends were 1 base for V and 7 bases for J; bases not matched to a gene: 7. The V gene's germline CDR1 is MNHNS and CDR2 SASEGT. This chain's CDR3 is CASSEVGQGSGGYTF. In DNA form, the CDR3 reads TGTGCCAGCAGTGAAGTCGGACAGGGGTCCGGTGGCTACACCTTC.

The DNA of the CDR3 is TGTGCCAGTAGTGCGGGACAGCCCGGGGTCGGGGAGCTGTTTTTT. Translated, it gives CASSAGQPGVGELFF. This chain links TRBV19 with TRBJ2-2; TRBD1 is a possible D gene (7 bases). Looked up from germline, CDR1 is LNHDA and CDR2 is SQIVND (reference sequence). V was trimmed by 5 bases and J by 7 bases, leaving 17 bases between them. This CDR3 has 15 amino acids.

This clone was counted once. The chain has TRBV7-8 and TRBJ2-7; D may be TRBD2 (6 bases). Germline-derived CDR1 and CDR2 are SGHVS and FQNEAQ. Trimming took 5 bases from V and 5 from J, leaving 19 bases between them. The CDR3 has 15 residues. CDR3 DNA: TGTGCCAGCAGCATTGACCCGGGAGAAGCCCACGAGCAGTACTTC. As protein: CASSIDPGEAHEQYF.

The chain links TRBV7-8 to TRBJ2-3; no reliable D call. CDR1 and CDR2 (germline): SGHVS, FQNEAQ. The CDR3 length is 12 residues. Trimming took off 5 bases at V and 2 bases at J, with 5 bases between the two ends. Here the CDR3 reads CASSPTTDTQYF. Written as DNA, the CDR3 is TGTGCCAGCAGCCCCACCACAGATACGCAGTATTTT.

CDR3 nucleotides: TGTGCCAGCAGCCCGAATAGCTTGTCCTACGAGCAGTACTTC. Translation: CASSPNSLSYEQYF. The rearrangement links TRBV7-6 to TRBJ2-7; unclear D gene. V was shortened by 5 bases and J by 1 base, with 12 bases between the two germline ends. From germline, CDR1 is SGHVS and CDR2 FNYEAQ. The CDR3 loop spans 14 amino acids. Combining the CDR3 with reference TRBV7-6 and TRBJ2-7 gives the whole variable domain GAGVSQSPRYKVTKRGQDVALRCDPISGHVSLYWYRQALGQGPEFLTYFNYEAQQDKSGLPNDRFSAERPEGSISTLTIQRTEQRDSAMYRCASSPNSLSYEQYFGPGTRLTVT.

The chain has TRBV7-3 and TRBJ2-5, with D possibly called TRBD1 or TRBD2 (5 bases each). The CDR3 sequence is 15 residues long. Between the trimmed V and J ends, which lost 5 bases and 4 bases, there was a span of 17 bases. CDR1 SGHTA and CDR2 FQGTGA come from the germline V gene. Here the CDR3 reads CASSPGTSASETQYF. The CDR3 DNA follows: TGTGCCAGCAGCCCAGGGACCAGTGCTTCAGAGACCCAGTACTTC.

The chain joins TRBV29-1 to TRBJ2-5; D is possibly TRBD2 (5 bases). Germline V gene sequence: CDR1 SQVTM, CDR2 ANQGSEA. There are 12 residues in the CDR3. The germline V and J ends were trimmed by 4 bases and 5 bases, with 11 bases remaining between them. The CDR3 spells CSVVGVGETQYF. CDR3 DNA sequence: TGCAGCGTTGTCGGGGTGGGCGAGACCCAGTACTTC.